These T cell receptor beta chains were read from a single sample in a study of blood T cell repertoires in COVID-19. This table comes from immunoSEQ multiplex PCR, and its TCRdb copy is limited to in-frame clones, with some not included. The sample lists tens of thousands of clones, roughly 79% occurring once. Input material: peripheral blood. Receptor source: a man between 70 and 80 years old with acute or convalescent COVID-19. Each CDR3 is given with its conserved first and last residue. A D gene is named only where the DNA matches it firmly. The size of a clone is reported for some rows only, either as once, few or many, or as a class for expanded clones.

>TRBJ2-5|TRBD1|many|TRBV7-2
TGTGCCAGCAGCTCCCGGACAGGGGGCCCAGAGACCCAGTACTTC
CASSSRTGGPETQYF
>TRBJ1-2|-|-|TRBV21-1
-
CASSKWGRGARGGYTF
>TRBJ2-3|-|-|TRBV15
TGTGCCACCAGCAGACAGTCAGGAGATACGCAGTATTTT
CATSRQSGDTQYF
>TRBJ2-2|-|once|TRBV7-2
TGTGCCAGCAGCTTAGGCCTCCCGGGCACCGGGGAGCTGTTTTTT
CASSLGLPGTGELFF
>TRBJ2-1|TRBD2|-|TRBV9
TGTGCCAGCAGCGTAGAATGGCGGGGGGGCTACAATGAGCAGTTCTTC
CASSVEWRGGYNEQFF
>TRBJ2-1|-|-|TRBV24-1
TGTGCCACCAGTGCCCCTCCCGGACGGGAGAACAATGAGCAGTTCTTC
CATSAPPGRENNEQFF
>TRBJ2-2|-|-|TRBV5-1
TGCGCCAGCAGCGGGCGGGGGCAGGATACCGGGGAGCTGTTTTTT
CASSGRGQDTGELFF
>TRBJ2-7|TRBD1|-|TRBV9
TGTGCCAGCAGCGTAGGTGGGACAGGGTGGTACGAGCAGTACTTC
CASSVGGTGWYEQYF
>TRBJ2-7|-|-|TRBV28
TGTGCCAGCAGGCTCCAGGGATTTTCCTACGAGCAGTACTTC
CASRLQGFSYEQYF
>TRBJ2-1|-|-|TRBV15
TGTGCCACCAGCAAGGAAGTCGGGACAGTCGGGGGCAATGAGCAGTTCTTC
CATSKEVGTVGGNEQFF
>TRBJ2-5|TRBD2|-|TRBV6-2/TRBV6-3
TGTGCCAGCAGTTACTCGAAGTCAGCGACTAGCGGAGTGTCAAGCGAGACCCAGTACTTC
CASSYSKSATSGVSSETQYF
>TRBJ1-3|TRBD1|-|TRBV9
TGTGCCAGCAGCGTAGCCCGGGACAGCAGAATTGGAAACACCATATATTTT
CASSVARDSRIGNTIYF
>TRBJ2-2|-|once|TRBV10-3
TGTGCCATCAGTGAGTCGAGGCGGCTGAACACCGGGGAGCTGTTTTTT
CAISESRRLNTGELFF
>TRBJ2-7|TRBD1|-|TRBV19
TGTGCCAGTAGTATAGAGGGACAGGGAACTGAGAAGCGACACGAGCAGTACTTC
CASSIEGQGTEKRHEQYF
>TRBJ2-3|TRBD2|-|TRBV28
TGTGCCAGCAGGCAAAGGACTAGCGGGAGGGGGGGAGATACGCAGTATTTT
CASRQRTSGRGGDTQYF
>TRBJ1-1|-|-|TRBV18
TGTGCCAGCTCACCAACCCAGGGAATGGCTTTCTTT
CASSPTQGMAFF
>TRBJ2-7|-|once|TRBV6-2/TRBV6-3
TGTGCCAGCAGTTTCTATCTCGAGCAGTACTTC
CASSFYLEQYF
>TRBJ1-3|-|once|TRBV7-9
TGTGCCAGCAGCATGGGCCTTAGCTCTGGAAACACCATATATTTT
CASSMGLSSGNTIYF
>TRBJ2-7|-|-|TRBV29-1
TGCAGCGCCTCGGGGAGGCGGGGTTTCTACGAGCAGTACTTC
CSASGRRGFYEQYF
>TRBJ2-7|-|-|TRBV3-1/TRBV3-2
TGTGCCAGCAGCCAAGCCCCTCGGGGAGCCTACGAGCAGTACTTC
CASSQAPRGAYEQYF
>TRBJ2-3|TRBD1|-|TRBV7-2
TGTGCCAGCAGCCCTCCCCCGGGACAGGGGGCAGGAGATACGCAGTATTTT
CASSPPPGQGAGDTQYF
>TRBJ2-2|-|-|TRBV5-1
TGCGCCAGCAGCGCTGGACAGCTGAACACCGGGGAGCTGTTTTTT
CASSAGQLNTGELFF